At least ten counts were recorded for the clone carrying this T cell receptor beta chain. The target antigen is unknown. This entry comes from a study of regulatory T cells in long-lasting Graves disease. Study-level points and caveats: The study examined only peripheral blood, not thyroid tissue.

CDR3-region Arm-PCR and iRepertoire HTBI primers produced the TCR beta libraries. TCRdb reprocessed the multiplex PCR reads with MiXCR, giving one entry per CDR3 protein. The top ten hold 8.5% to 10% of the sample, which has about 540,000 distinct CDR3 sequences, roughly 13% seen once. The time point is: newly diagnosed GD, antithyroid drugs for less than 3 months. Generation of the TCR library employed RNA extracted from PBMCs. In germline, CDR1 is SGHTA, CDR2 FQGTGA. V was trimmed by 6 bases and J by 10 bases, leaving 19 bases between them. The CDR3 is 15 amino acids. These same records also appear under a second study, on T cells in Graves' hyperthyroidism and ophthalmopathy.

The sample was peripheral blood mononuclear cells (PBMCs), taken at new diagnosis, from a patient treated with antithyroid drugs. This chain connects TRBV7-3 to TRBJ1-6; D is unresolved. This receptor was taken from a man younger than 40 with Graves disease. CDR3 sequence reads: CASSPSGRLGSPLHF. The CDR3, as DNA: TGTGCCAGCAGTCCATCCGGCAGGCTCGGCTCACCCCTCCACTTT.